The 21 T cell receptor beta chains reported below all come from one sample, sequenced in a study of OX40 agonist ivuxolimab in advanced cancers. Libraries were built with the immunoSEQ multiplex PCR assay. The table comes from immuneACCESS by way of TCRdb, which keeps in-frame sequences with V and J called. Part of the clones is missing from these tables; in studies checked, under half for an unresolved V gene and the rest for unknown reasons. The sample table lists 60,000 to 65,000 clones, 83% of them with a count of one. The ten largest clones add up to about 0.75% of the sample. The material sequenced was CD4+ or CD8+ T cells sorted from blood, taken in a trial of the OX40 agonist ivuxolimab. The receptors come from an adult with an advanced solid tumor such as melanoma, head and neck, liver or kidney cancer.

This chain joins TRBV27 and TRBJ2-2; TRBD2 matches 15 bases. The CDR3 length is 16 residues. Trimming took 5 bases from V and 11 from J; bases not matched to a gene: 9. The germline CDR1 and CDR2 sequences are MNHEY and SMNVEV (reference sequence). The DNA of the CDR3 is TGTGCCAGCAGTCCCCCCGGACTAGCGGGAGGGGTAGAGCTGTTTTTT. Its protein is CASSPPGLAGGVELFF.

The chain employs TRBV9 and TRBJ2-5; D is unclear. CDR3 length equals 14 residues. V was clipped by 1 base and J by 5 bases, with 12 bases between them. Germline-derived CDR1 and CDR2 are SGDLS and YYNGEE. CDR3: CASSVRRLGETQYF. DNA for the CDR3: TGTGCCAGCAGCGTAAGACGCCTTGGGGAGACCCAGTACTTC.

The V gene is TRBV6-1, the J gene TRBJ2-2; 7 nucleotides line up with TRBD2. CDR1 and CDR2 from the germline V gene are MNHNS and SASEGT. Germline trimming cut 6 bases from V and 4 bases from J; bases unmatched to any gene: 5. CDR3 length: 14 amino acids. In DNA form, the CDR3 reads TGTGCCAGCAGGACTAGCATTGGCACCGGGGAGCTGTTTTTT. Its translation is CASRTSIGTGELFF.

The chain has TRBV29-1 and TRBJ2-1, with D possibly called TRBD1 or TRBD2 (5 bases each). Germline V gene data show CDR1 as SQVTM and CDR2 as ANQGSEA. Trimming removed 7 bases from V and 2 bases from J, with 21 bases in between. The CDR3 runs 16 residues. The CDR3 coding sequence is TGCAGCGCCCCCGGGGTGGGGACGGCCCCCTACAATGAGCAGTTCTTC. This codes for CSAPGVGTAPYNEQFF.

This clone was seen once. The CDR3 sequence is CASSEYGSYNEQFF. CDR3 coding DNA: TGTGCCAGCAGTGAGTATGGGTCCTACAATGAGCAGTTCTTC. The chain is built from TRBV2 and TRBJ2-1, with unresolved D. V lost 3 bases and J 1 base, leaving 7 bases between the germline ends. The CDR3 runs to 14 residues. The germline V gene encodes CDR1 SNHLY and CDR2 FYNNEI.

This clone turned up a few times. J is TRBJ1-2 and V is TRBV18; no firm D call. The length of the CDR3 is 14 residues. Trimming took off 5 bases at V and 0 bases at J, with 10 bases between the two ends. CDR1 and CDR2 (germline): KGHSH, LQKENI. CDR3 sequence (DNA): TGTGCCAGCTCAGCACAAGGGACTAACTATGGCTACACCTTC. This codes for CASSAQGTNYGYTF. The full variable domain, its missing parts supplied by reference TRBV18 and TRBJ1-2, is NAGVMQNPRHLVRRRGQEARLRCSPMKGHSHVYWYRQLPEEGLKFMVYLQKENIIDESGMPKERFSAEFPKEGPSILRIQQVVRGDSAAYFCASSAQGTNYGYTFGSGTRLTVV.

The gene calls are TRBV4-1 and TRBJ2-1, with 8 nucleotides matching TRBD1. V was clipped by 3 bases and J by 15 bases; unmatched bases: 7. The CDR3 totals 12 residues. The germline V gene encodes CDR1 MGHRA and CDR2 YSYEKL. The CDR3 sequence is CASSQSPGGLFF. For the CDR3, the DNA is TGCGCCAGCAGCCAGTCCCCAGGGGGCCTGTTCTTC.

The chain carries TRBV6-1 and TRBJ2-7, with D uncertain. CDR3 length: 14 residues. The V gene lost 8 bases and the J gene lost 0 bases, with 14 bases spanning the gap. CDR1 is MNHNS and CDR2 is SASEGT in the germline V gene. The CDR3 coding sequence is TGTGCCAGCGGTACGGCGGCGAGCTCCTACGAGCAGTACTTC. This codes for CASGTAASSYEQYF.

The genes are TRBV5-1 and TRBJ1-4; D is ambiguous. The CDR3 has 14 amino acids. The germline V gene encodes CDR1 SGHRS and CDR2 YFSETQ. Trimming stripped 5 bases from V and 4 bases from J, with 12 bases between. The CDR3 DNA reads TGCGCCAGCAGGACGGAACAGCATAATGAAAAACTGTTTTTT. Translating it yields CASRTEQHNEKLFF. Drawing the rest from reference TRBV5-1 and TRBJ1-4, the complete variable domain is KAGVTQTPRYLIKTRGQQVTLSCSPISGHRSVSWYQQTPGQGLQFLFEYFSETQRNKGNFPGRFSGRQFSNSRSEMNVSTLELGDSALYLCASRTEQHNEKLFFGSGTQLSVL.

J is TRBJ2-7 and V is TRBV10-2, with D unclear. The CDR3 totals 10 residues. V was trimmed by 8 bases and J by 7 bases, leaving 9 bases between them. CDR1 WSHSY and CDR2 SAAADI come from the germline V gene. For the CDR3, the DNA is TGCGCCAGCGGGGTGGGGGAGCAGTACTTC. It yields the protein CASGVGEQYF.

The chain links TRBV5-4 to TRBJ2-2; no clear D. CDR3 size: 14 residues. Germline V gives CDR1 SGHNT, CDR2 YYREEE (reference sequence). V lost 4 bases and J lost 6, with 13 bases in between. The CDR3 DNA sequence: TGTGCCAGCAGCACTGGAAGTCATGCCGGGGAGCTGTTTTTT. It translates to CASSTGSHAGELFF.

This clone was observed a few times. The same CDR3 also results from other DNA sequences found in this sample. The CDR3 DNA is TGTGCCAGCAGCCCGCGGGGACAGGGGGCCTACAATGAGCAGTTCTTC. Protein product: CASSPRGQGAYNEQFF. The chain joins TRBV9 to TRBJ2-1, with 11 bases fitting TRBD1. Germline-derived CDR1 and CDR2 are SGDLS and YYNGEE. V gave up 4 bases and J gave up 2 bases; unmatched junction bases: 5. This CDR3 comprises 16 residues.

The chain is built from TRBV19 and TRBJ2-1, with 15 nucleotides matching TRBD2. Per germline, CDR1 LNHDA and CDR2 SQIVND (reference sequence). J was trimmed by 8 bases and V by 0 bases; bases with no gene match: 11. The CDR3 runs 19 residues. The CDR3 spells CASSIEGTSGRFFPYEQFF. The CDR3 DNA is TGTGCCAGTAGTATAGAGGGGACTAGCGGGAGGTTTTTTCCCTATGAGCAGTTCTTC.

The V call is TRBV2, the J call TRBJ1-5; possibly TRBD1 for D (6 bases). The CDR3 totals 13 residues. V shed 3 bases and J shed 6 bases, with 9 bases lying between them. In germline, CDR1 is SNHLY, CDR2 FYNNEI. CDR3: CASSERGAQPQHF. In DNA form, the CDR3 reads TGTGCCAGCAGTGAGCGGGGGGCTCAGCCCCAGCATTTT.

The table lists this clone with a few counts. The chain combines TRBV7-2 with TRBJ1-5, with D unresolved. The germline V and J ends were trimmed by 0 bases and 2 bases, with 8 bases remaining between them. The V gene's germline CDR1 is SGHTA and CDR2 FQGNSA. There are 15 residues in the CDR3. CDR3 DNA sequence: TGTGCCAGCAGCTTAGCCCAAGGCCGCAATCAGCCCCAGCATTTT. This codes for CASSLAQGRNQPQHF.

Concerning this clone itself: Sequence at one end of the junction differs from germline and may be a read error. Here the CDR3 DNA reads TGTGCCGGCAGTGTTGACCAGCCCGCGAACGGAGAGACCCAGTACTTC. This gives the protein CAGSVDQPANGETQYF. The chain joins TRBV2 to TRBJ2-5; D is unclear. The CDR3 is 16 residues long. Germline V CDR1 and CDR2: SNHLY, FYNNEI.

The genes are TRBV11-2 and TRBJ2-1; TRBD1 matches at 8 bases. CDR3 length: 16 residues. Germline CDR1 SGHAT, CDR2 FQNNGV. Germline trimming cut 2 bases from V and 10 bases from J; bases unmatched to any gene: 13. Written as DNA, the CDR3 is TGTGCCAGCAGCTTAACAGGGGGGAGACCCCAGGGGGAGCAGTTCTTC. Protein sequence: CASSLTGGRPQGEQFF.

The V call is TRBV5-1, the J call TRBJ1-1; unclear D gene. V lost 7 bases to trimming and J lost 3 bases, with 16 bases between them. Germline values: CDR1 SGHRS, CDR2 YFSETQ. The CDR3 runs 14 residues. DNA of the CDR3: TGCGCCAGCGGGCGATGGGGTGGGGACACTGAAGCTTTCTTT. Protein sequence: CASGRWGGDTEAFF.

The gene calls are TRBV5-1 and TRBJ2-7, with D perhaps TRBD1 (6 bases). The CDR3 spans 14 residues. Germline assignment: CDR1 SGHRS and CDR2 YFSETQ. Between the trimmed V and J ends, which lost 0 bases and 6 bases, there was a span of 13 bases. The CDR3 is CASSLDEGDREQYF. CDR3 nucleotides: TGCGCCAGCAGCTTGGATGAGGGGGATCGCGAGCAGTACTTC.

This chain connects TRBV5-1 to TRBJ1-2; D not resolved. CDR1 is SGHRS, CDR2 YFSETQ, per germline. V lost 0 bases, J lost 6 bases, and 12 bases lay in between. The CDR3 totals 14 residues. The CDR3 loop is CASSLAGVSDGYTF. DNA for the CDR3: TGCGCCAGCAGCTTGGCCGGGGTATCTGATGGCTACACCTTC.

The chain uses TRBV27 and TRBJ2-7; a possible D gene is TRBD1 (6 bases). Germline CDR1 is MNHEY and CDR2 is SMNVEV (reference sequence). The CDR3 covers 16 residues. V was shortened by 8 bases and J by 6 bases, with 26 bases between the two germline ends. The CDR3 coding sequence is TGTGCCAGCTCTACCACTACAGGGTGGGGGTCTACCGAGCAGTACTTC. Encoded protein: CASSTTTGWGSTEQYF.